This entry lists 24 T cell receptor beta chains sequenced from one sample in a study of blood T cell repertoires in COVID-19 (dated by TCRdb to between 2020 and 2021). Library creation used the immunoSEQ multiplex PCR assay. The table comes from immuneACCESS by way of TCRdb, which keeps in-frame sequences with V and J called. Part of the clones is missing from these tables; in studies checked, under half for an unresolved V gene and the rest for unknown reasons. Recorded for this sample are about 180,000 clones; about 86% of them occurred a single time. The top ten clones comprise roughly 2.9% of the sample. The sequenced sample was peripheral blood. Receptors originate from a woman in her twenties or thirties with active or convalescent COVID-19.

J is TRBJ1-1 and V is TRBV18, with D perhaps matching TRBD1 (5 bases). This CDR3 spans 17 amino acids. V was clipped by 3 bases and J by 0 bases, with 17 bases between them. Germline CDR1 is KGHSH and CDR2 is LQKENI. CDR3 in amino acids: CASSPETEMKMNTEAFF. For the CDR3, the DNA is TGTGCCAGCTCACCTGAGACAGAAATGAAAATGAACACTGAAGCTTTCTTT.

The gene calls are TRBV20-1 and TRBJ2-1; D not certain. V was trimmed by 3 bases and J by 0 bases, leaving 9 bases between them. Germline assignment: CDR1 DFQATT and CDR2 SNEGSKA (reference sequence). The CDR3 is 14 amino acids. DNA of the CDR3: TGCAGTGCTAGTATCAAGCGCTCCTACAATGAGCAGTTCTTC. Encoded protein: CSASIKRSYNEQFF.

This chain joins TRBV14 and TRBJ2-1, with 8 bases fitting TRBD1. J was trimmed by 9 bases and V by 1 base; bases with no gene match: 11. Germline V gene lookup returns CDR1 SGHDN and CDR2 FVKESK. The CDR3 sequence is 16 residues long. This chain's CDR3 is CASSQGLDRVRSEQFF. CDR3 nucleotides: TGTGCCAGCAGCCAAGGGCTGGACAGGGTGAGATCTGAGCAGTTCTTC.

The rearrangement uses TRBV27 and TRBJ1-1; D is undetermined. Looked up from germline, CDR1 is MNHEY and CDR2 is SMNVEV (reference sequence). This CDR3 region has 14 residues. The ends were cut back, 3 bases at V and 0 bases at J, with 8 bases in the middle. DNA of the CDR3: TGTGCCAGCAGTTTGGCAGGCCTGAACACTGAAGCTTTCTTT. This encodes CASSLAGLNTEAFF.

The V call is TRBV14, the J call TRBJ2-1; D not certain. Germline V gene lookup returns CDR1 SGHDN and CDR2 FVKESK. This CDR3 is 15 amino acids long. Trimming stripped 5 bases from V and 0 bases from J, with 11 bases between. CDR3 loop: CASSVLTTSYNEQFF. CDR3 bases: TGTGCCAGCAGCGTCCTAACCACCTCCTACAATGAGCAGTTCTTC. The whole variable domain, remainder taken from reference TRBV14 and TRBJ2-1, is EAGVTQFPSHSVIEKGQTVTLRCDPISGHDNLYWYRRVMGKEIKFLLHFVKESKQDESGMPNNRFLAERTGGTYSTLKVQPAELEDSGVYFCASSVLTTSYNEQFFGPGTRLTVL.

A single count supports this clone. This chain connects TRBV30 to TRBJ1-2, with D perhaps TRBD1 (6 bases). CDR1 is GTSNPN, CDR2 SVGIG, per germline (reference sequence). The CDR3 has 14 residues. Trimming took 7 bases from V and 1 from J, leaving 16 bases between them. The CDR3 is CASTGTLINYGYTF. DNA for the CDR3: TGTGCCTCGACCGGGACACTAATTAACTATGGCTACACCTTC.

J is TRBJ2-1 and V is TRBV4-1, with 13 bases aligning to TRBD2. The CDR3 spans 20 residues. J lost 4 bases, V lost 4 bases, and 16 bases had no gene match. In germline, CDR1 is MGHRA, CDR2 YSYEKL. CDR3 nucleotides: TGCGCCAGCAGCCCCCCCGGACTAGCGGGAGTACAACGGCAGTACAATGAGCAGTTCTTC. Its protein is CASSPPGLAGVQRQYNEQFF.

This chain joins TRBV25-1 and TRBJ1-2; D possibly corresponds to TRBD1 (6 bases). CDR3 length equals 15 residues. Germline V gene lookup returns CDR1 MGHDK and CDR2 SYGVNS. V lost 3 bases, J lost 7 bases, and 18 bases lay in between. The CDR3 nucleotides read TGTGCCAGCAGTGACAGGGGTATTAACCTCCGTGGCTACACCTTC. It yields the protein CASSDRGINLRGYTF.

The chain recombines TRBV19 with TRBJ2-1; 9 nucleotides agree with TRBD2. The V and J ends lost 7 bases and 8 bases, in that order; junction bases with no gene match: 6. CDR3 length equals 13 residues. Germline-derived CDR1 and CDR2 are LNHDA and SQIVND (reference sequence). This CDR3 is CASKRLAGDEQFF. CDR3 nucleotides: TGTGCCAGTAAGAGGTTAGCGGGGGATGAGCAGTTCTTC.

V is TRBV19 and J is TRBJ2-1; possible D gene TRBD1, 5 bases. This CDR3 has 12 residues. Germline V lookup: CDR1 LNHDA, CDR2 SQIVND (reference sequence). Trimming left V 8 bases short and J 6 bases short, with 11 bases between. This CDR3 reads CASEDIANEQFF. The CDR3 DNA follows: TGTGCCAGTGAGGACATTGCCAATGAGCAGTTCTTC. Full variable domain (rest looked up from reference TRBV19 and TRBJ2-1): DGGITQSPKYLFRKEGQNVTLSCEQNLNHDAMYWYRQDPGQGLRLIYYSQIVNDFQKGDIAEGYSVSREKKESFPLTVTSAQKNPTAFYLCASEDIANEQFFGPGTRLTVL.

The V gene is TRBV18, the J gene TRBJ2-1; the D gene is possibly TRBD2 (5 bases). Trimming cost V 6 bases and J 4 bases, with 13 bases left between them. The CDR3 totals 14 residues. Germline loops: CDR1 KGHSH, CDR2 LQKENI. For the CDR3, the DNA is TGTGCCAGCTCTCTAGGTGGAGGTTACAATGAGCAGTTCTTC. Its protein product is CASSLGGGYNEQFF.

V usage is TRBV5-1 and J usage is TRBJ2-7; TRBD2 aligns across 11 bases. CDR3 length: 15 amino acids. The trim removed 0 bases at V and 7 bases at J, leaving 6 bases unmatched. From germline, CDR1 is SGHRS and CDR2 YFSETQ. The DNA for the CDR3 is TGCGCCAGCAGCTTGGACACTAGCGGGAGAGGGGAGCAGTACTTC. It codes for CASSLDTSGRGEQYF.

The chain carries TRBV29-1 and TRBJ2-7; 7 nucleotides align to TRBD2. Looked up from germline, CDR1 is SQVTM and CDR2 is ANQGSEA. The CDR3 consists of 13 residues. Losses at the gene ends were 4 bases for V and 3 bases for J; bases not matched to a gene: 6. The CDR3 loop is CSVVRLAGYEQYF. Here the CDR3 DNA reads TGCAGCGTTGTTCGGTTAGCGGGCTACGAGCAGTACTTC.

This chain links TRBV30 with TRBJ1-5, with TRBD1 matching 12 bases. Germline V gene lookup returns CDR1 GTSNPN and CDR2 SVGIG (reference sequence). Trimming took 2 bases from V and 2 from J; bases not matched to a gene: 10. The CDR3 extends over 18 amino acids. The CDR3: CAWSHGTGGSLGNQPQHF. CDR3 DNA: TGTGCCTGGAGTCATGGGACAGGGGGCAGTTTGGGCAATCAGCCCCAGCATTTT.

CDR3 protein: CAISVGTGVGGYTF. The CDR3 DNA is TGTGCCATCAGTGTAGGGACAGGGGTAGGGGGCTACACCTTC. The chain couples TRBV10-3 to TRBJ1-2; TRBD1 matches 10 bases. The V gene's germline CDR1 is ENHRY and CDR2 SYGVKD. V trimming: 4 bases; J trimming: 8 bases; junction bases outside the gene matches: 7. The CDR3 runs 14 residues.

The chain combines TRBV2 with TRBJ2-5; D gene unclear. CDR3 size: 15 residues. Trimming took 0 bases from V and 0 from J, leaving 8 bases between them. Germline V gene lookup returns CDR1 SNHLY and CDR2 FYNNEI. The CDR3 DNA sequence: TGTGCCAGCAGTGAAGCGTTGACATACCAAGAGACCCAGTACTTC. Residues: CASSEALTYQETQYF.

The chain combines TRBV6-5 with TRBJ1-4; no reliable D call. Trimming pared 6 bases from V and 5 bases from J, leaving 4 bases between. Germline V gene sequence: CDR1 MNHEY, CDR2 SVGAGI. This CDR3 has 11 amino acids. CDR3 DNA sequence: TGTGCCAGCAGATCAAATGAAAAACTGTTTTTT. Its protein product is CASRSNEKLFF.

The chain employs TRBV27 and TRBJ2-3; 7 nucleotides match TRBD2. Trimming cost V 4 bases and J 2 bases; bases outside gene matches: 3. The CDR3 contains 14 residues. Germline loops: CDR1 MNHEY, CDR2 SMNVEV (reference sequence). The CDR3 nucleotides read TGTGCCAGCAGTTCGGGAGGCTTCACAGATACGCAGTATTTT. Translating it yields CASSSGGFTDTQYF.

The V gene is TRBV9, the J gene TRBJ1-1; TRBD1 aligns across 8 bases. The germline V gene encodes CDR1 SGDLS and CDR2 YYNGEE. This CDR3 has 14 residues. The J segment lost 8 bases and the V segment lost 2 bases, leaving 8 bases of the junction unmatched. The CDR3 here is CASSVLPGGGEAFF. CDR3 sequence (DNA): TGTGCCAGCAGCGTCCTTCCAGGGGGCGGAGAAGCTTTCTTT. The complete variable domain, with remaining parts taken from reference TRBV9 and TRBJ1-1, reads DSGVTQTPKHLITATGQRVTLRCSPRSGDLSVYWYQQSLDQGLQFLIQYYNGEERAKGNILERFSAQQFPDLHSELNLSSLELGDSALYFCASSVLPGGGEAFFGQGTRLTVV.

CDR3 protein: CASSPRLGQGAGYTF. The CDR3 DNA follows: TGTGCCAGCAGTCCCCGTCTGGGACAGGGGGCTGGCTACACCTTC. J is TRBJ1-2 and V is TRBV27; 12 bases align to TRBD1. The germline V gene has CDR1 MNHEY and CDR2 SMNVEV (reference sequence). The J segment lost 7 bases and the V segment lost 5 bases, leaving 8 bases of the junction unmatched. The CDR3 loop spans 15 amino acids.

J is TRBJ1-2 and V is TRBV25-1; 7 bases are shared with TRBD1. V was pared by 5 bases and J by 0 bases, with 3 bases of the junction left unmatched. The V gene's germline CDR1 is MGHDK and CDR2 SYGVNS. The CDR3 is 14 amino acids. CDR3 sequence (DNA): TGTGCCAGCAGTTCAGACAGGGCTAACTATGGCTACACCTTC. Translating gives CASSSDRANYGYTF.

The chain links TRBV18 to TRBJ2-3; D remains ambiguous. The CDR3 extends over 12 amino acids. Trimming left V 3 bases short and J 3 bases short, with 4 bases between. Germline-derived CDR1 and CDR2 are KGHSH and LQKENI. The CDR3 region has the DNA TGTGCCAGCTCACCTATGACAGATACGCAGTATTTT. It encodes CASSPMTDTQYF.

The chain couples TRBV2 to TRBJ1-6; 7 bases match TRBD1. Germline V gene data show CDR1 as SNHLY and CDR2 as FYNNEI. With V trimmed by 4 bases and J by 9 bases, 3 bases remained unmatched. The CDR3 totals 13 residues. The chain's CDR3 is CASSAQGVSPLHF. For the CDR3, the DNA is TGTGCCAGCAGTGCTCAGGGGGTTTCACCCCTCCACTTT. The full variable domain, its missing parts supplied by reference TRBV2 and TRBJ1-6, is EPEVTQTPSHQVTQMGQEVILRCVPISNHLYFYWYRQILGQKVEFLVSFYNNEISEKSEIFDDQFSVERPDGSNFTLKIRSTKLEDSAMYFCASSAQGVSPLHFGNGTRLTVT.

J is TRBJ1-3 and V is TRBV13, with D tentatively TRBD1 (5 bases). With 2 bases removed from V and 2 bases from J, the gap between germline ends came to 10 bases. CDR1 and CDR2 from the germline V gene are PRHDT and FYEKMQ (reference sequence). CDR3 size: 15 residues. The CDR3: CASSLPTGAGNTIYF. CDR3 DNA sequence: TGTGCCAGCAGCTTACCCACGGGGGCTGGAAACACCATATATTTT.